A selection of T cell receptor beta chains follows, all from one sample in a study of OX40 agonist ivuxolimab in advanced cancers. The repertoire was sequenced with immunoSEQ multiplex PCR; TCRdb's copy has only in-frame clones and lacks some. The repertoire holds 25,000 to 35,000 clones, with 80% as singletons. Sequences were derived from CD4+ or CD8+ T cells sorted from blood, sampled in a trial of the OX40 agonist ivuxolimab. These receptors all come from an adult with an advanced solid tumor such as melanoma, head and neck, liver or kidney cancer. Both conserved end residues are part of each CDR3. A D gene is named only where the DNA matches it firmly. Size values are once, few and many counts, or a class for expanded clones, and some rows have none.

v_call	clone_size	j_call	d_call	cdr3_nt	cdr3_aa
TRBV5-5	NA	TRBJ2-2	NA	TGTGCCAGCAGCTTGGCAGTGGTCGGGGAGCTGTTTTTT	CASSLAVVGELFF
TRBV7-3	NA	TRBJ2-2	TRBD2	TGTGCCAGCAGCCCAGAAATAGCGGGGAAGGGTTCCGGGGAGCTGTTTTTT	CASSPEIAGKGSGELFF
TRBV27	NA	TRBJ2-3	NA	TGTGCCAGCAGTCCTATAGGGGGGAGAAGGACAGATACGCAGTATTTT	CASSPIGGRRTDTQYF
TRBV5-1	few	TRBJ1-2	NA	TGCGCCAGCAGACTTGTGACAGGCGGACATGGCTACACCTTC	CASRLVTGGHGYTF
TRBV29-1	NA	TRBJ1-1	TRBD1	TGCAGCGTGGTACTCGACAGGGCGAGAGACACTGAAGCTTTCTTT	CSVVLDRARDTEAFF
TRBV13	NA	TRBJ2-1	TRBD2	TGTGCCAGCAGCTCGACCGGGACTACGGGAGGGTATGAGCAGTTCTTC	CASSSTGTTGGYEQFF
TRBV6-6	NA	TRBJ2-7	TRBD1	TGTGCCAGCAGTTACGGGACAGGGGCCTACGAGCAGTACTTC	CASSYGTGAYEQYF
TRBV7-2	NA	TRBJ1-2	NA	TGTGCCAGCAGCTTAGATTCTGGGAGGGATGGCTACACCTTC	CASSLDSGRDGYTF
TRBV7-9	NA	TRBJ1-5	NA	TGTGCCAGCAGCTCTGGGAACAGGTATAGCAATCAGCCCCAGCATTTT	CASSSGNRYSNQPQHF
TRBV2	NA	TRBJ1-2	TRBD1	TGTGCCAGCAGTGGGACAGGGGCAACAAGCGGCTACACCTTC	CASSGTGATSGYTF
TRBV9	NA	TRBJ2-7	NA	TGTGCCAGCAGCGTAGGACCGTCGAGAGGCCACGAGCAGTACTTC	CASSVGPSRGHEQYF
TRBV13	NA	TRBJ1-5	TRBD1	TGTGCCAGCAGCATTGGACAGGGTCCGGATCAGCCCCAGCATTTT	CASSIGQGPDQPQHF
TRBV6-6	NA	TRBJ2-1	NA	TGTGCCAGCAGTTCGTTCCCGGCGGATGAGCAGTTCTTC	CASSSFPADEQFF
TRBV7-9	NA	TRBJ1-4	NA	TGTGCCAGCAGTTCCCCTACTACAGGATTTAATGAAAAACTGTTTTTT	CASSSPTTGFNEKLFF
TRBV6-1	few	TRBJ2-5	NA	TGTGCCAGCAGCCGCGGGACAGAACAAGAGACCCAGTACTTC	CASSRGTEQETQYF
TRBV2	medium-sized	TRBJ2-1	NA	TGTGCCAGCAATCCCTCCTACAATGAGCAGTTCTTC	CASNPSYNEQFF
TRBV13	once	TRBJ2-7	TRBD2	TGTGCCAGCGCCGGGGGGGCAGGGGAGGCGTACGAGCAGTACTTC	CASAGGAGEAYEQYF
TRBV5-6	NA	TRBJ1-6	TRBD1	TGTGCCAGCAGCTTGGGCGAGACAGGGGCACCCCTCCACTTT	CASSLGETGAPLHF
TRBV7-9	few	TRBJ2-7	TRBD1	TGTGCCAGCAGCCGTAGATCAGGGACAGGGTCCTACGAGCAGTACTTC	CASSRRSGTGSYEQYF
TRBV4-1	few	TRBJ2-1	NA	TGCGCCAGCAGCCAAGATTGGAACAGGGACCTTTACAATGAGCAGTTCTTC	CASSQDWNRDLYNEQFF
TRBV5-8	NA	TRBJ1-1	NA	TGTGCCAGCAGCAGGACGGGGAACACTGAAGCTTTCTTT	CASSRTGNTEAFF
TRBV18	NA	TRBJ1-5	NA	TGTGCCAGCTCACCGGGGGCAGGGATTAATCAGCCCCAGCATTTT	CASSPGAGINQPQHF
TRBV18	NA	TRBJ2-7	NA	TGTGCCAGCTCACCACCCGACGGTGAACTCACCTACGAGCAGTACTTC	CASSPPDGELTYEQYF
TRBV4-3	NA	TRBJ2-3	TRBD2	TGCGCCAGCAGCCATGCCGAACTAGCGGGGGGTGGCACAGATACGCAGTATTTT	CASSHAELAGGGTDTQYF
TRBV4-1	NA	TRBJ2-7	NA	TGCGCCAGCAGCCAAGAGGGGGGGCGGGAGCAGTACTTC	CASSQEGGREQYF
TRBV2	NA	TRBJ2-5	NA	TGTGCCAGCCACAGCGCCGGGTTAAGAGAGACCCAGTACTTC	CASHSAGLRETQYF
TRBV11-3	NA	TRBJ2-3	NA	TGTGCCAGCAGCTCCCGCGGTAGCCTCGCAGATACGCAGTATTTT	CASSSRGSLADTQYF
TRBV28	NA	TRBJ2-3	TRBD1	TGTGCCAGCAGCCTAGATCTCGACAGGGCCACAGATACGCAGTATTTT	CASSLDLDRATDTQYF
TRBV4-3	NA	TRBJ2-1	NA	TGCGCCAGCAGCCAAGGAAGGTCCAGAGGTGAGCAGTTCTTC	CASSQGRSRGEQFF
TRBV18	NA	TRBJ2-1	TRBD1	TGTGCCAGCTCAGCGGACAGGTTAAATGAGCAGTTCTTC	CASSADRLNEQFF
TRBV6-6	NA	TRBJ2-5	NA	TGTGCCAGCAGTTCCTGGGACAAAATCCAAGAGACCCAGTACTTC	CASSSWDKIQETQYF
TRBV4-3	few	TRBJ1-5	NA	TGCGCCAGCAGCCAAGTTGGTCAGCCCCAGCATTTT	CASSQVGQPQHF
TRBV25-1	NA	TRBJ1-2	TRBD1	TGTGCCAGCAGTGCCGGGACAGGGGCCTATGGCTACACCTTC	CASSAGTGAYGYTF
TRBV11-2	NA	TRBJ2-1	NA	TGTGCCAGCAGCTTAGAGGGGGGCCTCTATGAGCAGTTCTTC	CASSLEGGLYEQFF
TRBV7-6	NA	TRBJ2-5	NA	TGTGCCAGCAGCTTAGCGTTCGGGGGATCCGAGGAGACCCAGTACTTC	CASSLAFGGSEETQYF
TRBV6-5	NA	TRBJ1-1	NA	TGTGCCAGCAGTTACGGTGGGGGCACTGAAGCTTTCTTT	CASSYGGGTEAFF
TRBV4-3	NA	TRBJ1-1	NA	TGCGCCAGCAGCCAAGTGGACACCAGCCACACTGAAGCTTTCTTT	CASSQVDTSHTEAFF
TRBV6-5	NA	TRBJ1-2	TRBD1	TGTGCCAGCAGTGACGGGACAGTTTATGGCTACACCTTC	CASSDGTVYGYTF
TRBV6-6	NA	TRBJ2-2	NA	TGTGCGACCTTGTCTATCGGCACCGGGGAGCTGTTTTTT	CATLSIGTGELFF
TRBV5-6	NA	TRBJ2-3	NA	TGTGCCAGCAGTCCCCACGGGGGCGTCGGGGACGGGGATACGCAGTATTTT	CASSPHGGVGDGDTQYF
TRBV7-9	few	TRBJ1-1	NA	TGTGCCAGCAGCTACAGGGCGACTGAAGCTTTCTTT	CASSYRATEAFF
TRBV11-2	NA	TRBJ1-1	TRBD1	TGTGCCAGCAGCCAATATGGACAGGGGATGAACACTGAAGCTTTCTTT	CASSQYGQGMNTEAFF
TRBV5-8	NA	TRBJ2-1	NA	TGTGCCAGCACCCCCCAGGGTGGGTTTGAGCAGTTCTTC	CASTPQGGFEQFF
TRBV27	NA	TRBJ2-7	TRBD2	TGTGCCAGCAGTTTTTGGGCGGGGGGTTCCTACGAGCAGTACTTC	CASSFWAGGSYEQYF
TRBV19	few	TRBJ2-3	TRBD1	TGTGCCAGTAGTGGTGCAGGGGGTTACACAGATACGCAGTATTTT	CASSGAGGYTDTQYF
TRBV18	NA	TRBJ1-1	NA	TGTGCCAGCTCACCGTGGGGATTCGAGGACACTGAAGCTTTCTTT	CASSPWGFEDTEAFF
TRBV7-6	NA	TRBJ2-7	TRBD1	TGTGCCAGCAGCTTAGCGCCTTCAGGGGGACCCTACGAGCAGTACTTC	CASSLAPSGGPYEQYF
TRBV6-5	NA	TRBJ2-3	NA	TGTGCCAGCAGTTGGGGGGCGGGCCCTAGCACAGATACGCAGTATTTT	CASSWGAGPSTDTQYF
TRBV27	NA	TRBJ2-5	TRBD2	TGTGCCAGCAGTCCCCTTAGCGGGGGAGAGACCCAGTACTTC	CASSPLSGGETQYF
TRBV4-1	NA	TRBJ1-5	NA	TGCGCCAGCAGCCCCTCAGCTAGCAATCAGCCCCAGCATTTT	CASSPSASNQPQHF
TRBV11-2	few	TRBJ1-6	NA	TGTGCCAGCAGCTTAGGCCGGGCTGGTAATTCACCCCTCCACTTT	CASSLGRAGNSPLHF
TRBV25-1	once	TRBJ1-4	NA	TGTGCCAGCAGTCCTGGACGAGGGGTTGAACTGTTTTTT	CASSPGRGVELFF
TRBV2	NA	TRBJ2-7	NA	TGTGCCAGCAGCCTCGGTGGGGTAAGGGACGAGCAGTACTTC	CASSLGGVRDEQYF
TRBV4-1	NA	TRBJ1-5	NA	TGCGCCAGCAGCGACGGGCAGGGTTCCCCTCAGCCCCAGCATTTT	CASSDGQGSPQPQHF
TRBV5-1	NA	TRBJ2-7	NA	TGCGCCAGCAGCTTGGCCGGCGGGGGCGGCTACGAGCAGTACTTC	CASSLAGGGGYEQYF
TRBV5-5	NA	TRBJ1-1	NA	TGTGCCAGCAGCATCGCAGGGGCCGCTACTTTCTTT	CASSIAGAATFF
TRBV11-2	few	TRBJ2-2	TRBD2	TGTGCCAGCACCGGACTAGCGGGGCTCGGGGAGCTGTTTTTT	CASTGLAGLGELFF
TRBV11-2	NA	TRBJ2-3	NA	TGTGCCAGCAGCTTAGGGAATACGCAGTATTTT	CASSLGNTQYF
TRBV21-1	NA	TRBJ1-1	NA	TGTGCCAGCAGCAGTGCTATTAGGAGGACTGAAGCTTTCTTT	CASSSAIRRTEAFF